This T cell receptor beta chain was identified during a study of response to subunit inactivated influenza vaccine. MiXCR was run by TCRdb on the RT-PCR reads, yielding one entry per CDR3 protein. Of some 540,000 distinct CDR3 sequences detected, less than 25% appear once; the ten largest clones hold about 2.8%. This clonotype was counted between two and nine times. Germline values: CDR1 DFQATT, CDR2 SNEGSKA (reference sequence). Trimming shortened V by 0 bases and J by 4 bases, and 10 bases separated the two germline ends. This CDR3 is 14 amino acids long. These sequences were also reported in another study, on T cells expressing NK-cell markers. That work adds: Researchers built TCR beta cDNA using 5'RACE template switching with UMIs. One observes that, in several donors, these clonotypes were also the leading ones within the CD3+CD56-NKG2C+ fraction.

This sequence originates from a man aged 50 to 59 who received an inactivated influenza vaccine. The chain is built from TRBV20-1 and TRBJ1-5; the D is unclear. Sequenced here: CD4+ T cells sorted from PBMCs, sampled about 13 days after vaccination. CDR3 region: CSARDGPGNQPQHF. The DNA for the CDR3 is TGCAGTGCTAGAGATGGGCCGGGGAATCAGCCCCAGCATTTT.